The 20 T cell receptor beta chains given below trace back to one sample, sequenced in a study of T cells expressing NK-cell markers. TCRdb reprocessed the 5' RACE reads and reports one entry per CDR3 protein, with no DNA. This sample contains 250,000 to 300,000 distinct CDR3 sequences. Sequences were obtained from blood T cells: a sorted CD56 or NKG2C T cell subset, CD4+ or CD8+ T cells, or bulk PBMC T cells (not recorded which). These receptors all stem from a young man in good health.

The chain is built from TRBV9 and TRBJ2-3; TCRdb lists TRBD2, though no DNA is available to test this call. CDR1 and CDR2 (germline): SGDLS, YYNGEE. CDR3 length: 16 amino acids. This chain's CDR3 is CASSVGLAGYTDTQYF. Full variable domain (outside the CDR3, taken from reference TRBV9 and TRBJ2-3): DSGVTQTPKHLITATGQRVTLRCSPRSGDLSVYWYQQSLDQGLQFLIQYYNGEERAKGNILERFSAQQFPDLHSELNLSSLELGDSALYFCASSVGLAGYTDTQYFGPGTRLTVL.

CDR3 region: CASSETSTEETQYF. The chain is built from TRBV5-1 and TRBJ2-5. CDR3 length equals 14 residues. Germline values: CDR1 SGHRS, CDR2 YFSETQ.

The CDR3 sequence is CASSYSQTFYGYTF. V gene TRBV6-5 combines with J gene TRBJ1-2. Per germline, CDR1 MNHEY and CDR2 SVGAGI. There are 14 residues in the CDR3.

The J gene is TRBJ2-6, the V gene TRBV27; TCRdb's assignment of TRBD1 cannot be checked, as there is no DNA. Germline V CDR1 and CDR2: MNHEY, SMNVEV (reference sequence). There are 14 residues in the CDR3. CDR3 amino acids: CASSTGVGANVLTF.

This chain connects TRBV5-4 to TRBJ2-2; without DNA, the TCRdb call of TRBD2 cannot be checked. Germline V gene data show CDR1 as SGHNT and CDR2 as YYREEE (reference sequence). This CDR3 is 14 amino acids long. CDR3 amino acids: CASTVGGRTGELFF. The full variable domain, completed using reference TRBV5-4 and TRBJ2-2, is ETGVTQSPTHLIKTRGQQVTLRCSSQSGHNTVSWYQQALGQGPQFIFQYYREEENGRGNFPPRFSGLQFPNYSSELNVNALELDDSALYLCASTVGGRTGELFFGEGSRLTVL.

The rearrangement joins TRBV6-2 or TRBV6-3 to TRBJ2-5; lacking DNA, the TRBD2 call made by TCRdb goes unchecked. The CDR3 has 15 amino acids. Germline lookup yields CDR1 MNHEY and CDR2 SVGEGT. The CDR3 loop is CASKAREAKKETQYF.

This sequence joins TRBV7-9 and TRBJ2-7; TCRdb reports TRBD1, a call that lacks DNA to check it against. The CDR3 runs to 13 residues. The germline gives CDR1 SEHNR, CDR2 FQNEAQ (reference sequence). The CDR3 spells CASSSQQGSEQYF.

The chain links TRBV10-3 to TRBJ2-5; the D gene TCRdb calls, TRBD2, cannot be checked with no DNA. The CDR3 is 13 residues long. Germline V lookup: CDR1 ENHRY, CDR2 SYGVKD. CDR3 sequence reads: CAHRQGSQETQYF.

This chain uses TRBV5-6 with TRBJ1-2. This CDR3 contains 15 residues. Germline lookup yields CDR1 SGHDT and CDR2 YYEEEE. This CDR3 is CASSWRVAGTYGYTF.

V and J are TRBV12-3 or TRBV12-4 and TRBJ1-2; with no DNA, the TCRdb D assignment of TRBD1 cannot be verified. The CDR3 sequence is 15 residues long. CDR3 amino acids: CASSLGGQGRSGYTF.

This chain connects TRBV12-5 to TRBJ2-1. Germline loops: CDR1 LGHNT, CDR2 FRNRAP. This CDR3 comprises 15 residues. The CDR3 loop is CASGLSLDQANEQFF.

This chain joins TRBV12-3 or TRBV12-4 and TRBJ2-3; TCRdb lists TRBD1, though no DNA is available to test this call. The length of the CDR3 is 15 residues. CDR3 residues: CASSLGGVSTDTQYF.

This chain connects TRBV12-1 to TRBJ2-2; TCRdb selects TRBD1, and the lack of DNA leaves this call unchecked. TRBV12-1 constitutes a pseudogene. This CDR3 has 13 residues. The CDR3: CASSVRTTGELFF.

This chain connects TRBV20-1 to TRBJ2-7; checking the TCRdb D call of TRBD2 is not possible without DNA. This CDR3 has 14 residues. The V gene's germline CDR1 is DFQATT and CDR2 SNEGSKA (reference sequence). The CDR3 sequence: CSARGGTGAYEQYF.

The V call is TRBV5-1, the J call TRBJ1-4. The germline V gene encodes CDR1 SGHRS and CDR2 YFSETQ. This CDR3 region has 13 residues. CDR3 in amino acids: CASSPGRSEKLFF.

The CDR3 region is CASSDGLADADTQYF. V and J are TRBV6-1 and TRBJ2-3; TCRdb's D call, TRBD2, is unchecked because there is no DNA. CDR3 length: 15 amino acids. Germline V lookup: CDR1 MNHNS, CDR2 SASEGT.

This rearrangement joins TRBV10-3 to TRBJ2-3; the TRBD2 assignment by TCRdb is unverifiable without DNA. The CDR3 is 17 residues long. Germline CDR1 is ENHRY and CDR2 is SYGVKD. CDR3 in amino acids: CAISDPTSGRVSDTQYF.

This chain uses TRBV29-1 with TRBJ2-2; TCRdb calls TRBD1, which cannot be checked without DNA. CDR3 length equals 16 residues. Germline-derived CDR1 and CDR2 are SQVTM and ANQGSEA. Here the CDR3 reads CSVEVPDSANTGELFF.

The V and J genes are TRBV6-1 and TRBJ1-5; the D call from TCRdb, TRBD1, cannot be confirmed without DNA. The CDR3 has 15 residues. Germline lookup yields CDR1 MNHNS and CDR2 SASEGT. The CDR3 reads CASSKRTGANQPQHF.

The chain uses TRBV29-1 and TRBJ2-3; TCRdb's D call, TRBD2, is unchecked because there is no DNA. CDR1 is SQVTM and CDR2 is ANQGSEA in the germline V gene. This CDR3 comprises 11 residues. The CDR3 sequence is CSVKGGVTQYF.